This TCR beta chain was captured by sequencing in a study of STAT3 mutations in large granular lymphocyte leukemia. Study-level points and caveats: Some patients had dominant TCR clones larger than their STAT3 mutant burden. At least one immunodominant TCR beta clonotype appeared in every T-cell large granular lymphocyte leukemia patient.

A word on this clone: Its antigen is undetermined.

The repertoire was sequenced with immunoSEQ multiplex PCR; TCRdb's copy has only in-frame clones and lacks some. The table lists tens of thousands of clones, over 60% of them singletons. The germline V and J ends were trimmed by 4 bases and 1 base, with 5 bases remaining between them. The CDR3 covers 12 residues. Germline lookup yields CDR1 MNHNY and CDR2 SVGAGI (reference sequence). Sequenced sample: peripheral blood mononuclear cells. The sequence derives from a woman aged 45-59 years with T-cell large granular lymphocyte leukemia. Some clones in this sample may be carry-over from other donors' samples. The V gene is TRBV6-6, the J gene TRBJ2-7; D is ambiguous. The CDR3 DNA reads TGTGCCAGCAGTTCCTTTTCCTACGAGCAGTACTTC. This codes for CASSSFSYEQYF.